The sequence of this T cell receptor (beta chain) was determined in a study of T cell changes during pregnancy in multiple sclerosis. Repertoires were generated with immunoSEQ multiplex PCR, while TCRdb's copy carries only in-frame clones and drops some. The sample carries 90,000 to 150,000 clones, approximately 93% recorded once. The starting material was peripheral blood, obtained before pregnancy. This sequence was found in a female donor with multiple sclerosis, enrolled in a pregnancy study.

This CDR3 reads CASSDPGGDSREQYF. The CDR3 DNA reads TGTGCCAGCAGTGATCCAGGGGGCGATTCTAGAGAGCAGTACTTC. V is TRBV6-6 and J is TRBJ2-7; TRBD1 aligns across 8 bases. CDR1 is MNHNY and CDR2 is SVGAGI in the germline V gene (reference sequence). This CDR3 region has 15 residues. Unmatched junction bases numbered 13, after V lost 5 bases and J lost 7 bases.